Listed here are 26 T cell receptor beta chains from one sample, sequenced in a study of beta chain features in type 1 diabetes. General study points: When Type 1 diabetes patients were examined, their TCRB CDR3s proved moderately but significantly shorter in all four CD4+ subsets.

Their antigen targets remain unknown. cDNA synthesis used the whole RNA isolate, giving expressed TCRB sequences. Here immunoSEQ multiplex PCR was the method, and the copy in TCRdb shows in-frame clones only, minus some. The sample includes hundreds of thousands of clones, 9.3% of them seen just once. Specimen: central memory CD4+ T cells from blood. These receptors all come from a man aged 30-40 years with type 1 diabetes.

The DNA of the CDR3 is TGTGCCAGCAGTTCGCAGAGCTCTGGAAACACCATATATTTT. Its protein product is CASSSQSSGNTIYF. V usage is TRBV28 and J usage is TRBJ1-3, with D unclear. The V end lost 4 bases, the J end lost 0 bases, and 7 bases lay between the germline ends. Germline-derived CDR1 and CDR2 are MDHEN and SYDVKM. The CDR3 extends over 14 amino acids.

J is TRBJ2-7 and V is TRBV19; D perhaps matches TRBD2 (5 bases). The V end was cut by 5 bases, the J end by 6 bases, with 20 bases between. The CDR3 is 15 residues long. The germline V gene encodes CDR1 LNHDA and CDR2 SQIVND (reference sequence). CDR3 in DNA: TGTGCCAGTAGTCCCCGGACGGGTTACGGAGGCGAGCAGTACTTC. Its translation is CASSPRTGYGGEQYF.

The V and J genes are TRBV27 and TRBJ2-5; the D call may be TRBD1 or TRBD2 (6 bases each). Trimming cost V 4 bases and J 5 bases, with 14 bases left between them. This CDR3 is built from 14 residues. From germline, CDR1 is MNHEY and CDR2 SMNVEV (reference sequence). CDR3 bases: TGTGCCAGCAGTTGGGGGGCGAGTGGTGAGACCCAGTACTTC. Translating gives CASSWGASGETQYF.

This sequence joins TRBV28 and TRBJ1-5; possibly TRBD1 for D (6 bases). The ends were cut back, 6 bases at V and 2 bases at J, with 14 bases in the middle. Germline CDR1 reads MDHEN; CDR2 reads SYDVKM. The CDR3 extends over 15 amino acids. Here the CDR3 reads CASSLSSGGNQPQHF. The CDR3 nucleotides are TGTGCCAGCAGCCTCTCCTCAGGGGGCAATCAGCCCCAGCATTTT.

This clone appeared a few times. V is TRBV9 and J is TRBJ2-5, with 9 bases lining up with TRBD1. The CDR3 is made up of 17 amino acids. CDR1 SGDLS and CDR2 YYNGEE come from the germline V gene. The V gene end was trimmed by 0 bases and the J gene end by 5 bases; junction bases not matched to a gene: 11. As DNA, the CDR3 is TGTGCCAGCAGCGTAGCCCCCACAGGGGGCTCAAGCGAGACCCAGTACTTC. Amino acid sequence: CASSVAPTGGSSETQYF. The entire variable domain, with the rest obtained from reference TRBV9 and TRBJ2-5, is as follows: DSGVTQTPKHLITATGQRVTLRCSPRSGDLSVYWYQQSLDQGLQFLIQYYNGEERAKGNILERFSAQQFPDLHSELNLSSLELGDSALYFCASSVAPTGGSSETQYFGPGTRLLVL.

V usage is TRBV7-2 and J usage is TRBJ2-2; the D call may be TRBD1 or TRBD2 (5 bases each). The germline gives CDR1 SGHTA, CDR2 FQGNSA. The CDR3 extends over 13 amino acids. The V gene lost 7 bases and the J gene lost 7 bases, with 13 bases spanning the gap. The CDR3 spells CASTGTANGELFF. CDR3 nucleotide sequence: TGTGCCAGCACCGGGACGGCCAACGGGGAGCTGTTTTTT.

This clone was observed a few times. The chain carries TRBV16 and TRBJ1-3; maybe TRBD1 (6 bases). Per the germline V gene, CDR1 is KGHSY and CDR2 is FQNENV. V dropped 0 bases and J dropped 0 bases, with 12 bases sitting between them. CDR3 length: 17 amino acids. The chain's CDR3 is CASSQSRQDFSGNTIYF. The CDR3 nucleotides are TGTGCCAGCAGCCAATCCCGACAGGACTTCTCTGGAAACACCATATATTTT. The variable domain in full, completed from reference TRBV16 and TRBJ1-3, reads GEEVAQTPKHLVRGEGQKAKLYCAPIKGHSYVFWYQQVLKNEFKFLISFQNENVFDETGMPKERFSAKCLPNSPCSLEIQATKLEDSAVYFCASSQSRQDFSGNTIYFGEGSWLTVV.

This clone was seen repeatedly, ten times or more. The chain couples TRBV7-9 to TRBJ2-2; 8 nucleotides align to TRBD1. After removal of 5 bases from V and 6 bases from J, the junction contained 5 bases not matched to a gene. This CDR3 region has 14 residues. Germline assignment: CDR1 SEHNR and CDR2 FQNEAQ (reference sequence). CDR3 nucleotide sequence: TGTGCCAGCAGCCAACCACAGGGGGCCGGGGAGCTGTTTTTT. Protein: CASSQPQGAGELFF.

The CDR3 is CASSTGKGRGDGYTF. The CDR3 DNA reads as TGTGCCAGCAGTACTGGGAAGGGCAGGGGCGATGGCTACACCTTC. The chain has TRBV5-4 and TRBJ1-2; a weak D match, TRBD1 (6 bases). The CDR3 runs 15 residues. The V gene lost 5 bases and the J gene lost 6 bases, with 20 bases spanning the gap. Germline CDR1 and CDR2: SGHNT and YYREEE (reference sequence). The variable domain in full, with the rest retrieved from reference TRBV5-4 and TRBJ1-2, is ETGVTQSPTHLIKTRGQQVTLRCSSQSGHNTVSWYQQALGQGPQFIFQYYREEENGRGNFPPRFSGLQFPNYSSELNVNALELDDSALYLCASSTGKGRGDGYTFGSGTRLTVV.

This clone was counted a few times. The rearrangement uses TRBV29-1 and TRBJ1-2, with a weak D call TRBD1 (5 bases). From germline, CDR1 is SQVTM and CDR2 ANQGSEA. This CDR3 region has 14 residues. The germline V and J ends were trimmed by 2 bases and 6 bases, with 16 bases remaining between them. CDR3 residues: CSVESGQGVDGYTF. CDR3 DNA sequence: TGCAGCGTTGAATCGGGGCAGGGAGTGGATGGCTACACCTTC. Using reference TRBV29-1 and TRBJ1-2 for the parts outside the CDR3, the full variable domain is SAVISQKPSRDICQRGTSLTIQCQVDSQVTMMFWYRQQPGQSLTLIATANQGSEATYESGFVIDKFPISRPNLTFSTLTVSNMSPEDSSIYLCSVESGQGVDGYTFGSGTRLTVV.

V usage is TRBV6-6 and J usage is TRBJ2-1; D may be TRBD1 or TRBD2 (5 bases each). The CDR3 runs 14 residues. V was clipped by 6 bases and J by 2 bases, with 11 bases between them. Germline V CDR1 and CDR2: MNHNY, SVGAGI (reference sequence). The CDR3 sequence is CASSPRGAYNEQFF. CDR3 nucleotides: TGTGCCAGCAGCCCGAGGGGAGCCTACAATGAGCAGTTCTTC.

This clone was found a few times. The chain uses TRBV7-9 and TRBJ1-1, with a weak D call TRBD1 (6 bases). V was clipped by 5 bases and J by 4 bases, with 14 bases between them. Germline V lookup: CDR1 SEHNR, CDR2 FQNEAQ (reference sequence). This CDR3 comprises 14 residues. The CDR3 loop reads CASSPGHSTTEAFF. The CDR3 DNA follows: TGTGCCAGCAGCCCGGGACACTCCACCACTGAAGCTTTCTTT.

This clone has ten or more counts. This chain uses TRBV5-4 with TRBJ2-6; D is ambiguous. The CDR3 runs 15 residues. The V gene's germline CDR1 is SGHNT and CDR2 YYREEE (reference sequence). Trimming took 4 bases from V and 4 from J, leaving 12 bases between them. This CDR3 is CASSPPPGGANVLTF. CDR3 bases: TGTGCCAGCAGCCCGCCCCCCGGCGGGGCCAACGTCCTGACTTTC.

The table lists this clone with a few counts. V gene TRBV7-9 combines with J gene TRBJ2-5; D is unresolved. Trimming removed 1 base from V and 2 bases from J, with 11 bases in between. Looked up from germline, CDR1 is SEHNR and CDR2 is FQNEAQ (reference sequence). The CDR3 totals 15 residues. The CDR3 loop reads CASSLEVGSQETQYF. CDR3 in DNA: TGTGCCAGCAGCTTAGAAGTGGGATCGCAAGAGACCCAGTACTTC.

This clone was detected only a few times. The chain carries TRBV2 and TRBJ2-5; D gene unclear. This CDR3 comprises 13 residues. Looked up from germline, CDR1 is SNHLY and CDR2 is FYNNEI. With 1 base removed from V and 11 bases from J, the gap between germline ends came to 14 bases. CDR3: CASSEGAPREQYF. CDR3 sequence (DNA): TGTGCCAGCAGTGAAGGGGCCCCCAGAGAGCAGTACTTC. Full variable domain (remainder filled in from reference TRBV2 and TRBJ2-5): EPEVTQTPSHQVTQMGQEVILRCVPISNHLYFYWYRQILGQKVEFLVSFYNNEISEKSEIFDDQFSVERPDGSNFTLKIRSTKLEDSAMYFCASSEGAPREQYFGPGTRLLVL.

The rearrangement links TRBV28 to TRBJ1-1; D is unresolved. Germline CDR1 MDHEN, CDR2 SYDVKM. Trimming took off 8 bases at V and 1 base at J, with 17 bases between the two ends. This CDR3 contains 15 residues. The CDR3 is CASAAHGAGNTEAFF. In DNA form, the CDR3 reads TGTGCCAGCGCTGCCCACGGCGCAGGGAACACTGAAGCTTTCTTT.

The chain links TRBV6-6 to TRBJ2-3; no reliable D call. Between the trimmed V and J ends, which lost 2 bases and 6 bases, there was a span of 15 bases. This CDR3 region has 15 residues. The germline gives CDR1 MNHNY, CDR2 SVGAGI (reference sequence). CDR3 region: CASSYTTTSGDTQYF. The DNA of the CDR3 is TGTGCCAGCAGTTACACAACTACGTCGGGCGATACGCAGTATTTT.

This clone was counted a few times. CDR3 nucleotides: TGTGCCATCAGTGAGTTAAAACATACTGCGTGGGCTTTCTTT. This translates into CAISELKHTAWAFF. The chain is built from TRBV10-3 and TRBJ1-1; D call uncertain. The V end lost 1 base, the J end lost 11 bases, and 17 bases lay between the germline ends. The CDR3 totals 14 residues. CDR1 is ENHRY and CDR2 is SYGVKD in the germline V gene.

Ten or more counts support this clone. The chain is built from TRBV28 and TRBJ2-6, with D possibly matching TRBD1 (6 bases). V dropped 6 bases and J dropped 3 bases, with 9 bases sitting between them. From germline, CDR1 is MDHEN and CDR2 SYDVKM. This CDR3 spans 14 amino acids. This CDR3 is CASSRGGGANVLTF. DNA of the CDR3: TGTGCCAGCAGCAGGGGTGGTGGGGCCAACGTCCTGACTTTC.

There are a few counts of this clone. The chain couples TRBV2 to TRBJ1-1, with 8 bases that match TRBD1. The CDR3 has 15 residues. Per the germline V gene, CDR1 is SNHLY and CDR2 is FYNNEI. With V trimmed by 4 bases and J by 3 bases, 7 bases remained unmatched. The CDR3 is CASSAGQGAYTEAFF. The CDR3 bases are TGTGCCAGCAGTGCGGGGCAGGGGGCCTACACTGAAGCTTTCTTT.

The chain recombines TRBV2 with TRBJ2-5, with 12 bases fitting TRBD2. This CDR3 has 14 amino acids. V was clipped by 6 bases and J by 5 bases; unmatched bases: 4. The germline V gene has CDR1 SNHLY and CDR2 FYNNEI. As DNA, the CDR3 is TGTGCCAGCAGCCGGACTAGCGGGGCCGAGACCCAGTACTTC. Residues: CASSRTSGAETQYF.

The J gene is TRBJ2-2, the V gene TRBV4-3; TRBD2 might be the D (6 bases). This CDR3 is 14 amino acids long. With 0 bases removed from V and 6 bases from J, the gap between germline ends came to 8 bases. Germline V gene lookup returns CDR1 LGHNA and CDR2 YSLEER. The CDR3 DNA reads as TGCGCCAGCAGCCAAGATACGGGGGCCGGGGAGCTGTTTTTT. It is translated as CASSQDTGAGELFF.

There are a few counts of this clone. This chain links TRBV7-9 with TRBJ1-1, with D possibly TRBD1 on 5 matching bases. Trimming removed 6 bases from V and 4 bases from J, with 12 bases in between. Per the germline V gene, CDR1 is SEHNR and CDR2 is FQNEAQ (reference sequence). CDR3 length equals 13 residues. The CDR3 reads CASRAPGPTEAFF. The DNA of the CDR3 is TGTGCCAGCAGGGCCCCGGGACCCACTGAAGCTTTCTTT.

J is TRBJ1-6 and V is TRBV6-5; D remains unclear. The V gene's germline CDR1 is MNHEY and CDR2 SVGAGI. The V gene lost 0 bases and the J gene lost 4 bases, with 7 bases spanning the gap. This CDR3 is 15 amino acids long. CDR3 DNA: TGTGCCAGCAGTTACTCGACCCAATATAATTCACCCCTCCACTTT. Amino acid sequence: CASSYSTQYNSPLHF.

This clone came up a few times. Other DNA sequences of this sample code for an identical CDR3. This chain uses TRBV7-9 with TRBJ2-3, with TRBD2 matching 10 bases. The V and J ends lost 4 bases and 0 bases, in that order; junction bases with no gene match: 4. CDR1 and CDR2 from the germline V gene are SEHNR and FQNEAQ (reference sequence). CDR3 length: 16 residues. The CDR3 DNA follows: TGTGCCAGCAGCTCTGGACTAGCGGCGAGCACAGATACGCAGTATTTT. Translated: CASSSGLAASTDTQYF.

The gene calls are TRBV5-1 and TRBJ2-7; no definite D call. The CDR3 totals 13 residues. Trimming shortened V by 0 bases and J by 2 bases, and 6 bases separated the two germline ends. Germline V gene data show CDR1 as SGHRS and CDR2 as YFSETQ. DNA of the CDR3: TGCGCCAGCAGCTTGGAGTCAACCTACGAGCAGTACTTC. Encoded protein: CASSLESTYEQYF.